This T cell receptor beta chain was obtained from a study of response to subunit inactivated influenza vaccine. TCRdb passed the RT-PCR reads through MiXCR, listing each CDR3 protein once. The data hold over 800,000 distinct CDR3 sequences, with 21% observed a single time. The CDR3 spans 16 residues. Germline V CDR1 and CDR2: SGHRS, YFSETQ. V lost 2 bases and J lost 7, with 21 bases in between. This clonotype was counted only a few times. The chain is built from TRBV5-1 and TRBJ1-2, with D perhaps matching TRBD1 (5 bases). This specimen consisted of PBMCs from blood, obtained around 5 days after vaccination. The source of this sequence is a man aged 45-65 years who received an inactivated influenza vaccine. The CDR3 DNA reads TGCGCCAGCAGCTTCAGGGAGGGCGCCCATTACGGTGGCTACACCTTC. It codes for CASSFREGAHYGGYTF.